The rows below give T cell receptor beta chains drawn from one sample of a study of blood T cell repertoires in COVID-19. Using immunoSEQ multiplex PCR, the repertoire was profiled, and TCRdb retains in-frame clones only, with some absent. The sample holds 230,000 or so clones; 89% are singletons and the top ten take 4% to 5%. Sequences were obtained from peripheral blood. The receptors were sampled from a woman aged 40-49 years who had recovered from COVID-19. The CDR3 runs from the conserved cysteine through the conserved F or W. The D gene is left open where the match is weak. For some rows the clone size is stated as once, few or many, or as a class when expanded; others skip it.

v_gene: TRBV7-2
d_gene: NA
abundance: NA
j_gene: TRBJ2-5
CDR3aa: CASSLGTEYQETQYF
CDR3nt: TGTGCCAGCAGCTTAGGGACAGAGTACCAAGAGACCCAGTACTTC

v_gene: TRBV3-1/TRBV3-2
d_gene: NA
abundance: NA
j_gene: TRBJ1-1
CDR3aa: CASSRKMNTEAFF
CDR3nt: TGTGCCAGCAGCCGTAAAATGAACACTGAAGCTTTCTTT

v_gene: TRBV27
d_gene: TRBD2
abundance: NA
j_gene: TRBJ2-3
CDR3aa: CASSATRLAGARTDTQYF
CDR3nt: TGTGCCAGCAGTGCCACTCGACTAGCGGGGGCGCGCACAGATACGCAGTATTTT

v_gene: TRBV4-1
d_gene: NA
abundance: NA
j_gene: TRBJ2-1
CDR3aa: CASSPQGGIDEQFF
CDR3nt: TGCGCCAGCAGCCCACAAGGGGGTATCGATGAGCAGTTCTTC

v_gene: TRBV6-5
d_gene: NA
abundance: NA
j_gene: TRBJ2-5
CDR3aa: CASSYGANQETQYF
CDR3nt: TGTGCCAGCAGTTACGGGGCTAATCAAGAGACCCAGTACTTC

v_gene: TRBV30
d_gene: NA
abundance: once
j_gene: TRBJ1-5
CDR3aa: CAWNYGSIYSNQPQHF
CDR3nt: TGTGCCTGGAACTACGGGTCGATATATAGCAATCAGCCCCAGCATTTT

v_gene: TRBV5-4
d_gene: TRBD1
abundance: NA
j_gene: TRBJ1-3
CDR3aa: CASSLAGQGSGNTIYF
CDR3nt: TGTGCCAGCAGCTTGGCGGGACAGGGTTCTGGAAACACCATATATTTT

v_gene: TRBV13
d_gene: TRBD2
abundance: NA
j_gene: TRBJ2-3
CDR3aa: CASSFWGRGTDTQYF
CDR3nt: TGTGCCAGCAGCTTTTGGGGGAGGGGCACAGATACGCAGTATTTT

v_gene: TRBV3-1/TRBV3-2
d_gene: NA
abundance: NA
j_gene: TRBJ2-1
CDR3aa: CASSPNFHNEQFF
CDR3nt: TGTGCCAGCAGCCCAAACTTCCACAATGAGCAGTTCTTC

v_gene: TRBV10-3
d_gene: TRBD2
abundance: NA
j_gene: TRBJ2-2
CDR3aa: CAISPTSSGGRTGELFF
CDR3nt: TGTGCCATCAGTCCCACCTCTAGCGGGGGCCGCACCGGGGAGCTGTTTTTT

v_gene: TRBV7-2
d_gene: TRBD1
abundance: NA
j_gene: TRBJ2-3
CDR3aa: CASSPMGQGTDTQYF
CDR3nt: TGTGCCAGCAGCCCGATGGGACAGGGCACAGATACGCAGTATTTT

v_gene: TRBV19
d_gene: NA
abundance: NA
j_gene: TRBJ1-2
CDR3aa: CASSMGLTGTDGYTF
CDR3nt: TGTGCCAGTAGTATGGGCCTTACAGGGACCGACGGCTACACCTTC

v_gene: TRBV4-1
d_gene: TRBD2
abundance: NA
j_gene: TRBJ2-3
CDR3aa: CASSRGEGAPSTDTQYF
CDR3nt: TGCGCCAGCAGCCGCGGGGAGGGAGCTCCTAGCACAGATACGCAGTATTTT

v_gene: TRBV6-5
d_gene: NA
abundance: NA
j_gene: TRBJ1-1
CDR3aa: CASTLTGSTEAFF
CDR3nt: TGTGCCAGCACTCTAACAGGCTCCACTGAAGCTTTCTTT

v_gene: TRBV5-4
d_gene: TRBD1
abundance: NA
j_gene: TRBJ2-7
CDR3aa: CASSNEDREESYEQYF
CDR3nt: TGTGCCAGCAGCAATGAGGACAGGGAGGAATCCTACGAGCAGTACTTC

v_gene: TRBV18
d_gene: TRBD2
abundance: NA
j_gene: TRBJ2-5
CDR3aa: CASSPRLAGEEETQYF
CDR3nt: TGTGCCAGCTCACCGCGACTAGCGGGAGAGGAAGAGACCCAGTACTTC

v_gene: TRBV5-1
d_gene: NA
abundance: once
j_gene: TRBJ1-4
CDR3aa: CASSSGQFNEKLFF
CDR3nt: TGCGCCAGCAGCTCCGGACAGTTTAATGAAAAACTGTTTTTT

v_gene: TRBV10-3
d_gene: NA
abundance: NA
j_gene: TRBJ2-1
CDR3aa: CAISVRGWNEQFF
CDR3nt: TGTGCCATCAGTGTACGGGGTTGGAATGAGCAGTTCTTC

v_gene: TRBV11-2
d_gene: NA
abundance: NA
j_gene: TRBJ1-2
CDR3aa: CASSFRGGATGSDGYTF
CDR3nt: TGTGCCAGCAGCTTTAGGGGAGGGGCGACTGGTTCCGATGGCTACACCTTC

v_gene: TRBV6-5
d_gene: NA
abundance: NA
j_gene: TRBJ1-2
CDR3aa: CASSRRYGDYGYTF
CDR3nt: TGTGCCAGCAGTCGAAGGTACGGGGACTATGGCTACACCTTC

v_gene: TRBV7-2
d_gene: TRBD2
abundance: NA
j_gene: TRBJ2-3
CDR3aa: CASSLFGGGTTDTQYF
CDR3nt: TGTGCCAGCAGCTTATTCGGCGGGGGGACCACAGATACGCAGTATTTT

v_gene: TRBV30
d_gene: NA
abundance: NA
j_gene: TRBJ2-1
CDR3aa: CAWSVTSNEQFF
CDR3nt: TGTGCCTGGAGTGTTACGAGCAATGAGCAGTTCTTC

v_gene: TRBV14
d_gene: TRBD2
abundance: NA
j_gene: TRBJ2-1
CDR3aa: CASSQWRGYEQFF
CDR3nt: TGTGCCAGCAGCCAATGGCGGGGGTATGAGCAGTTCTTC

v_gene: TRBV5-4
d_gene: NA
abundance: NA
j_gene: TRBJ2-1
CDR3aa: CASSVKSEQFF
CDR3nt: TGTGCCAGCAGCGTGAAGAGTGAGCAGTTCTTC

v_gene: TRBV5-4
d_gene: TRBD1
abundance: NA
j_gene: TRBJ2-5
CDR3aa: CASSDKTGTGETQYF
CDR3nt: TGTGCCAGCAGCGACAAGACAGGGACGGGAGAGACCCAGTACTTC

v_gene: TRBV13
d_gene: NA
abundance: NA
j_gene: TRBJ2-2
CDR3aa: CASSLHGRNTGELFF
CDR3nt: TGTGCCAGCAGCTTACACGGGAGGAACACCGGGGAGCTGTTTTTT

v_gene: TRBV5-4
d_gene: NA
abundance: medium-sized
j_gene: TRBJ2-5
CDR3aa: CASSPDMKETQYF
CDR3nt: TGTGCCAGCAGCCCGGACATGAAAGAGACCCAGTACTTC

v_gene: TRBV5-4
d_gene: NA
abundance: NA
j_gene: TRBJ2-2
CDR3aa: CASSLVQGGTGELFF
CDR3nt: TGTGCCAGCAGCTTGGTTCAGGGGGGCACCGGGGAGCTGTTTTTT

v_gene: TRBV19
d_gene: TRBD2
abundance: NA
j_gene: TRBJ2-1
CDR3aa: CASSILAGGHNEQFF
CDR3nt: TGTGCCAGTAGTATTTTGGCGGGGGGGCACAATGAGCAGTTCTTC

v_gene: TRBV19
d_gene: NA
abundance: NA
j_gene: TRBJ1-5
CDR3aa: CASSIEPVNQPQHF
CDR3nt: TGTGCCAGTAGTATAGAGCCAGTAAATCAGCCCCAGCATTTT

v_gene: TRBV5-6
d_gene: NA
abundance: NA
j_gene: TRBJ1-2
CDR3aa: CASSSDGGDYTF
CDR3nt: TGTGCCAGCAGCTCCGACGGGGGGGACTACACCTTC

v_gene: TRBV7-9
d_gene: NA
abundance: NA
j_gene: TRBJ1-2
CDR3aa: CASSEAQAKNGYTF
CDR3nt: TGTGCCAGCAGCGAGGCACAGGCAAAGAATGGCTACACCTTC

v_gene: TRBV19
d_gene: TRBD2
abundance: NA
j_gene: TRBJ2-6
CDR3aa: CASSTPRGGGSGANVLTF
CDR3nt: TGTGCCAGTAGTACCCCTCGGGGCGGGGGCTCTGGGGCCAACGTCCTGACTTTC

v_gene: TRBV18
d_gene: NA
abundance: NA
j_gene: TRBJ1-1
CDR3aa: CASSLKGGGEGTEAFF
CDR3nt: TGTGCCAGCTCACTAAAAGGGGGGGGCGAAGGCACTGAAGCTTTCTTT

v_gene: TRBV11-3
d_gene: TRBD1
abundance: NA
j_gene: TRBJ1-1
CDR3aa: CASSIGQGSTEAFF
CDR3nt: TGTGCCAGCAGCATCGGACAGGGGAGCACTGAAGCTTTCTTT

v_gene: TRBV14
d_gene: NA
abundance: NA
j_gene: TRBJ2-1
CDR3aa: CASSRAGGNEQFF
CDR3nt: TGTGCCAGCAGCCGGGCGGGCGGAAATGAGCAGTTCTTC

v_gene: TRBV15
d_gene: TRBD2
abundance: NA
j_gene: TRBJ2-3
CDR3aa: CATSRKRDTDTQYF
CDR3nt: TGTGCCACCAGCAGAAAGCGGGACACAGATACGCAGTATTTT

v_gene: TRBV6-5
d_gene: NA
abundance: NA
j_gene: TRBJ2-7
CDR3aa: CASSSGDTLIEQYF
CDR3nt: TGTGCCAGCAGTTCCGGGGACACGCTGATAGAGCAGTACTTC

v_gene: TRBV5-4
d_gene: NA
abundance: NA
j_gene: TRBJ2-5
CDR3aa: CASSLLLAAQETQYF
CDR3nt: TGTGCCAGCAGCTTGTTATTAGCGGCACAAGAGACCCAGTACTTC

v_gene: TRBV3-1/TRBV3-2
d_gene: NA
abundance: NA
j_gene: TRBJ2-3
CDR3aa: CASSLPGKKTDTQYF
CDR3nt: TGTGCCAGCAGCCTCCCGGGAAAAAAAACAGATACGCAGTATTTT

v_gene: TRBV18
d_gene: TRBD1
abundance: NA
j_gene: TRBJ2-1
CDR3aa: CASSPPQGVTSSHEQFF
CDR3nt: TGTGCCAGCTCACCACCCCAGGGGGTGACCTCCTCTCATGAGCAGTTCTTC

v_gene: TRBV15
d_gene: NA
abundance: few
j_gene: TRBJ2-1
CDR3aa: CATSREVINRYNEQFF
CDR3nt: TGTGCCACCAGCAGAGAGGTAATCAACCGGTACAATGAGCAGTTCTTC

v_gene: TRBV19
d_gene: TRBD2
abundance: few
j_gene: TRBJ2-5
CDR3aa: CASERLAGGPETQYF
CDR3nt: TGTGCCAGCGAGCGATTAGCGGGGGGGCCGGAGACCCAGTACTTC

v_gene: TRBV18
d_gene: TRBD1
abundance: once
j_gene: TRBJ1-1
CDR3aa: CASSPGTVMNTEAFF
CDR3nt: TGTGCCAGCTCTCCTGGGACAGTCATGAACACTGAAGCTTTCTTT

v_gene: TRBV5-6
d_gene: NA
abundance: NA
j_gene: TRBJ2-1
CDR3aa: CASSLADYLYNEQFF
CDR3nt: TGTGCCAGCAGCTTGGCCGACTACCTCTACAATGAGCAGTTCTTC

v_gene: TRBV27
d_gene: TRBD1
abundance: NA
j_gene: TRBJ2-5
CDR3aa: CASNPQGAGETQYF
CDR3nt: TGTGCCAGCAACCCACAGGGGGCAGGGGAGACCCAGTACTTC

v_gene: TRBV21-1
d_gene: NA
abundance: NA
j_gene: TRBJ2-3
CDR3aa: CASRLASFRVTQYF
CDR3nt: TGTGCCAGCAGATTAGCGAGCTTCCGGGTTACGCAGTATTTT

v_gene: TRBV5-6
d_gene: NA
abundance: NA
j_gene: TRBJ1-3
CDR3aa: CASSLDIVGNTIYF
CDR3nt: TGTGCCAGCAGCTTGGATATTGTTGGAAACACCATATATTTT

v_gene: TRBV6-2/TRBV6-3
d_gene: NA
abundance: NA
j_gene: TRBJ2-1
CDR3aa: CASSYPTGRINEQFF
CDR3nt: TGTGCCAGCAGTTACCCCACAGGACGGATCAATGAGCAGTTCTTC

v_gene: TRBV19
d_gene: NA
abundance: NA
j_gene: TRBJ1-5
CDR3aa: CASTHDGFQPQHF
CDR3nt: TGTGCCAGTACTCACGACGGGTTCCAGCCCCAGCATTTT

v_gene: TRBV2
d_gene: TRBD2
abundance: NA
j_gene: TRBJ2-2
CDR3aa: CASSSGGGTGELFF
CDR3nt: TGTGCCAGCAGTTCCGGGGGGGGCACCGGGGAGCTGTTTTTT

v_gene: TRBV7-6
d_gene: NA
abundance: NA
j_gene: TRBJ2-5
CDR3aa: CASSSRPRTPQETQYF
CDR3nt: TGTGCCAGCAGCTCCAGACCCCGGACTCCCCAAGAGACCCAGTACTTC

v_gene: TRBV7-9
d_gene: TRBD2
abundance: NA
j_gene: TRBJ2-1
CDR3aa: CASSKLAGGPDEQFF
CDR3nt: TGTGCCAGCAGCAAATTAGCGGGAGGGCCGGATGAGCAGTTCTTC

v_gene: TRBV27
d_gene: NA
abundance: NA
j_gene: TRBJ2-1
CDR3aa: CASSLSSYNEQFF
CDR3nt: TGTGCCAGCAGTTTATCGAGCTACAATGAGCAGTTCTTC

v_gene: TRBV7-3
d_gene: TRBD2
abundance: NA
j_gene: TRBJ2-1
CDR3aa: CASSNGLAGLYNEQFF
CDR3nt: TGTGCCAGCAGCAACGGACTAGCGGGACTCTACAATGAGCAGTTCTTC

v_gene: TRBV14
d_gene: TRBD2
abundance: NA
j_gene: TRBJ2-2
CDR3aa: CASSQRRLADNTGELFF
CDR3nt: TGTGCCAGCAGCCAAAGGCGACTAGCGGACAACACCGGGGAGCTGTTTTTT

v_gene: TRBV2
d_gene: TRBD1
abundance: NA
j_gene: TRBJ2-1
CDR3aa: CASSGQGTSYNEQFF
CDR3nt: TGTGCCAGCAGTGGACAGGGGACGTCCTACAATGAGCAGTTCTTC

v_gene: TRBV2
d_gene: TRBD1
abundance: NA
j_gene: TRBJ1-1
CDR3aa: CASSVMTGPTEAFF
CDR3nt: TGTGCCAGCAGTGTAATGACAGGGCCAACTGAAGCTTTCTTT

v_gene: TRBV4-1
d_gene: NA
abundance: NA
j_gene: TRBJ2-1
CDR3aa: CASSQGRLARENEQFF
CDR3nt: TGCGCCAGCAGCCAAGGTCGGCTAGCGCGCGAGAATGAGCAGTTCTTC